What follows are 2 T cell receptor beta chains derived from one specimen sequenced in a study of blood T cells in healthy people across ages. Combining a sample-barcoded 5' primer with a J-beta primer mix, a second PCR ran for 7 to 11 cycles. TCRdb independently ran MiXCR on the 5' RACE reads; one entry per CDR3 protein. The repertoire consists of approximately 680,000 distinct CDR3 sequences, with about a third occurring once and the leading ten covering roughly 15%. Sequenced sample: blood. All receptors come from a woman of 80 years or more in good health.

This clonotype appeared a few times. This chain links TRBV30 with TRBJ1-2; no firm D call. The CDR3 length is 13 residues. Germline values: CDR1 GTSNPN, CDR2 SVGIG (reference sequence). V gave up 4 bases and J gave up 2 bases, with 11 bases separating them. The CDR3 here is CAWTRAANYGYTF. Here the CDR3 DNA reads TGTGCCTGGACCCGGGCGGCGAACTATGGCTACACCTTC.

This clonotype has at least ten counts. The CDR3, as DNA: TGTGCCAGCAGCTTTAGCGGGGAGTCCTACGAGCAGTACTTC. Protein product: CASSFSGESYEQYF. The chain employs TRBV12-3 or TRBV12-4 and TRBJ2-7; 8 bases fit TRBD2. The junction had 5 bases not matched to a gene; V was cut back by 6 bases and J by 1 base. CDR3 length: 14 amino acids.